The present entry profiles one T cell receptor beta chain with its context. Its antigen is not identified. This table comes from immunoSEQ multiplex PCR, and its TCRdb copy is limited to in-frame clones, with some not included. The sample includes about 99,000 clones, approximately 94% of them seen just once. The data were taken from a study of T cell responses to AZD1222 COVID-19 vaccine. Study at large: Pooled in the analysis were second doses at about 4 or about 12 weeks.

Study-wide points: Targets within unmutated variant regions were reportedly found for nearly half of spike-specific TCRs. Repertoires were sampled only after the peak T cell response. Spike-specific TCR repertoires showed rising breadth and depth after two AZD1222 doses.

CDR3 length equals 18 residues. CDR1 SEHNR and CDR2 FQNEAQ come from the germline V gene (reference sequence). Losses at the gene ends were 5 bases for V and 3 bases for J; bases not matched to a gene: 9. This TCR was sampled from an adult in good health. This specimen consisted of peripheral blood, obtained on day 0 of AZD1222 vaccination. This chain uses TRBV7-9 with TRBJ2-1; 14 bases map to TRBD2. In nucleotides, the CDR3 is TGTGCCAGCAGCCCAGGACTAGCGGGAGGCTCACTCTACAATGAGCAGTTCTTC. Amino acid sequence: CASSPGLAGGSLYNEQFF.